What follows is one T cell receptor (beta chain) and its context. The data are from a study of shared clonotypes between healthy human individuals. This table comes from immunoSEQ multiplex PCR, and its TCRdb copy is limited to in-frame clones, with some not included. Of about 2,500,000 clones in the sample, 85% to 95% were seen once. This sequence originates from a man aged 18 to 29 in good health. What was sequenced was naive CD4+ T cells sorted from blood. This sample's subset: CD45RA+ positively selected.

DNA of the CDR3: TGTGCCAGTAGTTACTGGGACAGGGACTACAATGAGCAGTTCTTC. Amino acid sequence: CASSYWDRDYNEQFF. This chain connects TRBV19 to TRBJ2-1, with 9 positions matching TRBD1. V gave up 5 bases and J gave up 3 bases; unmatched junction bases: 5. Per germline, CDR1 LNHDA and CDR2 SQIVND (reference sequence). This CDR3 is 15 amino acids long.